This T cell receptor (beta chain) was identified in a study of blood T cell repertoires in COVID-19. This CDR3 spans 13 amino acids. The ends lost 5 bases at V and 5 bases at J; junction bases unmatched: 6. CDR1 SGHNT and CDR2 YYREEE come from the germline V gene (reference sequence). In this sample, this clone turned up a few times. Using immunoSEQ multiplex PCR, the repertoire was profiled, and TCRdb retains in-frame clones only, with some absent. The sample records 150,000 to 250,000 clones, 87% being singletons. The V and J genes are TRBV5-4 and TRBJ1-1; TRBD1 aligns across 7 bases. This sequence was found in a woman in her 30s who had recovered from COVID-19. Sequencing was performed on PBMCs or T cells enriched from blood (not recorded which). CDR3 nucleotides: TGTGCCAGCAGAACAGGGGTGATGACTGAAGCTTTCTTT. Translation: CASRTGVMTEAFF.